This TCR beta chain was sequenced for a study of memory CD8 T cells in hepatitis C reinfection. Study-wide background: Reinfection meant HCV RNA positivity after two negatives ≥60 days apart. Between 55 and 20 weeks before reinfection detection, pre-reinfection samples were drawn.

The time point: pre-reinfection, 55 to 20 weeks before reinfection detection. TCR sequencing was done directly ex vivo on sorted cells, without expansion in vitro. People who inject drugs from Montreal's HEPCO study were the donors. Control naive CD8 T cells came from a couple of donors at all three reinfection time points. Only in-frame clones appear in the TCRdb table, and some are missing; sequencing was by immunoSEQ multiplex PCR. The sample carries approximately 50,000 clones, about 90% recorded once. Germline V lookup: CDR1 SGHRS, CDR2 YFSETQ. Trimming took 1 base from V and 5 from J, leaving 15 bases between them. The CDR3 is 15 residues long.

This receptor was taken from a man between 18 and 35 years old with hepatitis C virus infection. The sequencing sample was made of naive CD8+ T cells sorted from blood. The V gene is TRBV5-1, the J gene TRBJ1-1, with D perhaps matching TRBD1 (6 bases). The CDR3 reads CASSLTGGSVTEAFF. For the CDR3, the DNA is TGCGCCAGCAGCTTGACGGGGGGCTCTGTGACTGAAGCTTTCTTT.